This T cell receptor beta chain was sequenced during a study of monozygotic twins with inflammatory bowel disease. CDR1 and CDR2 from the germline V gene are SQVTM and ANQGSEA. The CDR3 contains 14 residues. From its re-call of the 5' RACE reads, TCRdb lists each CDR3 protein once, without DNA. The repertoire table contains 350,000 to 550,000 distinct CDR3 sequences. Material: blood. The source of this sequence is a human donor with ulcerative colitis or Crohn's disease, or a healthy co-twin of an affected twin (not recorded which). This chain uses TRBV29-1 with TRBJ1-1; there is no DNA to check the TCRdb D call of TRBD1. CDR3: CSVDEPGRNTEAFF.